This TCR beta chain was captured by sequencing in a study of vaccination and CD4 T cells after COVID-19. Concerning this clonotype: The antigen remains unidentified.

Cultured CD4+ T cell DNA underwent sequencing with the Oncomine TCR Beta short-read assay. Genomic DNA extraction was carried out from cultured CD4+ T cells. MiXCR was run by TCRdb on the PCR reads, yielding one entry per CDR3 protein. The sample comprises roughly 13,000 distinct CDR3 sequences, 43% of which are singletons, and more than 15% rests with the top ten. The treatment denotes: roughly 10-day PBMC culture with coronavirus spike peptide pools or control peptides (ViraFEST assay). All positive PCR tests were dated between March and December 2020, predating US Alpha, Beta and Delta variants. This receptor was identified in a human donor with COVID-19. The material sequenced was cultured CD4+ T cells from blood.

CDR3 nucleotides: TGTGCCAGTAGTATACAGGGGGCTGCTGGGGCCAACGTCCTGACTTTC. It encodes CASSIQGAAGANVLTF. The V gene is TRBV19, the J gene TRBJ2-6, with 8 bases identical to TRBD1. Germline V gives CDR1 LNHDA, CDR2 SQIVND (reference sequence). The V gene end was trimmed by 2 bases and the J gene end by 2 bases; junction bases not matched to a gene: 2. CDR3 length: 16 amino acids.